The present entry profiles one T cell receptor beta chain with its context. Its target is not known. The data derive from a study of OX40 agonist ivuxolimab in advanced cancers. At the level of the study: With a range of roughly 23 to 85, age averaged roughly 60 years, and around 83% were male. Overall study results and limits: Antigen specificity remained undetermined for the expanded peripheral T cells.

From germline, CDR1 is SGDLS and CDR2 YYNGEE. J gave up 2 bases and V 3 bases, and 5 bases lay outside the gene matches. This CDR3 is built from 15 residues. TCRdb's copy holds only in-frame clones and misses some; the assay was immunoSEQ multiplex PCR. The sample consists of several thousand clones, just under 75% of them appearing once. This clonotype originated in an adult with an advanced solid tumor such as melanoma, head and neck, liver or kidney cancer. The V call is TRBV9, the J call TRBJ2-3, with 8 bases aligning to TRBD1. The sample here was CD4+ or CD8+ T cells sorted from blood, taken in a trial of the OX40 agonist ivuxolimab. CDR3 in amino acids: CASSAQDRATDTQYF. CDR3 DNA sequence: TGTGCCAGCAGCGCCCAGGACAGGGCCACAGATACGCAGTATTTT.